A single sample gave rise to the 32 T cell receptor beta chains below, sequenced in a study of T-cell reconstitution after alpha-beta-depleted transplantation in children. Unique molecular identifiers tagged the TCRbeta library. One entry per CDR3 protein, called by TCRdb with MiXCR from the PCR reads. The sample carries about 690,000 distinct CDR3 sequences, 16% recorded once. The sequenced sample was PBMCs from the stem cell graft donor, obtained from the stem cell graft. The source is a human donor who donated a stem cell graft to a child with acute myeloid leukemia.

This clonotype has only a few counts. The chain recombines TRBV7-9 with TRBJ1-1; 7 bases fit TRBD1. CDR3 length: 15 amino acids. Germline CDR1 is SEHNR and CDR2 is FQNEAQ (reference sequence). With V trimmed by 5 bases and J by 6 bases, 12 bases remained unmatched. CDR3 nucleotides: TGTGCCAGCAGCGACCGGAACCAGGGGGGGTCTGAAGCTTTCTTT. This codes for CASSDRNQGGSEAFF.

This clonotype was counted at least ten times. The rearrangement links TRBV9 to TRBJ1-2, with D perhaps matching TRBD1 (6 bases). Germline V CDR1 and CDR2: SGDLS, YYNGEE. V lost 3 bases to trimming and J lost 7 bases, with 16 bases between them. This CDR3 region has 14 residues. The CDR3 DNA sequence: TGTGCCAGCAGCGGCCGGGGGCGTGATGGTGGCTACACCTTC. This sequence encodes CASSGRGRDGGYTF.

This clonotype was seen at least ten times. This chain uses TRBV7-3 with TRBJ2-2; no definite D call. The CDR3 spans 13 residues. CDR1 and CDR2 from the germline V gene are SGHTA and FQGTGA. Trimming took 4 bases from V and 4 from J, leaving 7 bases between them. The CDR3 region is CASSSWSTGELFF. CDR3 DNA: TGTGCCAGCAGCTCGTGGTCCACCGGGGAGCTGTTTTTT.

This clonotype was seen more than once but under ten times. The chain recombines TRBV7-2 with TRBJ1-5, with D possibly matching TRBD1 (6 bases). V was trimmed by 5 bases and J by 7 bases, leaving 18 bases between them. From germline, CDR1 is SGHTA and CDR2 FQGNSA. The CDR3 loop spans 15 amino acids. For the CDR3, the DNA is TGTGCCAGCAGCCTAGGGGGAGCGGGTCCCCAGCCCCAGCATTTT. Protein product: CASSLGGAGPQPQHF.

This clonotype was counted ten times or more. The rearrangement links TRBV24-1 to TRBJ2-1; 7 nucleotides match TRBD1. The CDR3 has 15 amino acids. With 4 bases clipped from V and 3 bases from J, the junction kept 5 bases outside the gene matches. Looked up from germline, CDR1 is KGHDR and CDR2 is SFDVKD. The CDR3 DNA reads as TGTGCCACCAGTGACCCTCGGGACAGCTACAATGAGCAGTTCTTC. Amino acids: CATSDPRDSYNEQFF.

In regard to this clonotype: With a much larger clone just one base away, this may be a read error. The V gene is TRBV6-1, the J gene TRBJ2-6, with D possibly TRBD1 on 5 matching bases. From germline, CDR1 is MNHNS and CDR2 SASEGT. Trimming pared 7 bases from V and 6 bases from J, leaving 16 bases between. This CDR3 contains 15 residues. CDR3 region: CASKNQGTAANVLTF. The CDR3 bases are TGTGCCAGCAAAAATCAGGGTACTGCGGCCAACGTCCTGACTTTC.

This clonotype has at least ten counts. The chain joins TRBV29-1 to TRBJ1-1; possibly TRBD1 for D (6 bases). This CDR3 comprises 16 residues. CDR1 and CDR2 from the germline V gene are SQVTM and ANQGSEA. With 1 base removed from V and 3 bases from J, the gap between germline ends came to 18 bases. This CDR3 is CSVEAEGGKGDTEAFF. CDR3 nucleotides: TGCAGCGTTGAAGCAGAAGGGGGAAAGGGTGACACTGAAGCTTTCTTT.

This clonotype was counted ten times or more. The chain employs TRBV6-1 and TRBJ2-7; D remains ambiguous. The CDR3 is 14 residues long. Looked up from germline, CDR1 is MNHNS and CDR2 is SASEGT. The ends were cut back, 8 bases at V and 0 bases at J, with 14 bases in the middle. This CDR3 reads CASGISVVSYEQYF. In nucleotides, the CDR3 is TGTGCCAGCGGTATAAGCGTTGTCTCCTACGAGCAGTACTTC.

The chain links TRBV10-3 to TRBJ1-5; maybe TRBD1 (6 bases). Per germline, CDR1 ENHRY and CDR2 SYGVKD. The CDR3 runs to 14 residues. The V and J ends lost 3 bases and 2 bases respectively, with 8 bases between them. Written as DNA, the CDR3 is TGTGCCATCAGTGAACAGGGCGGCAATCAGCCCCAGCATTTT. Encoded protein: CAISEQGGNQPQHF.

This clonotype was observed at least ten times. The CDR3 sequence is CASRVDRAVNTEAFF. The CDR3, as DNA: TGTGCCAGCAGGGTCGACAGGGCTGTGAACACTGAAGCTTTCTTT. The chain has TRBV7-2 and TRBJ1-1, with 7 bases matching TRBD1. This CDR3 has 15 amino acids. The germline gives CDR1 SGHTA, CDR2 FQGNSA. The V and J ends lost 6 bases and 0 bases, in that order; junction bases with no gene match: 7. The variable domain in full, completed from reference TRBV7-2 and TRBJ1-1, reads GAGVSQSPSNKVTEKGKDVELRCDPISGHTALYWYRQSLGQGLEFLIYFQGNSAPDKSGLPSDRFSAERTGGSVSTLTIQRTQQEDSAVYLCASRVDRAVNTEAFFGQGTRLTVV.

This clonotype was recorded at least ten times. The chain has TRBV20-1 and TRBJ2-7, with TRBD2 matching 7 bases. Germline CDR1 reads DFQATT; CDR2 reads SNEGSKA (reference sequence). This CDR3 has 14 amino acids. The V and J ends lost 6 bases and 2 bases, in that order; junction bases with no gene match: 10. CDR3 DNA sequence: TGCAGTGCCCGAGAGGGAGGGAGCGCCTACGAGCAGTACTTC. Its protein product is CSAREGGSAYEQYF.

This clonotype was counted only a few times. The genes are TRBV12-3 or TRBV12-4 and TRBJ2-7, with D possibly TRBD2 on 7 matching bases. V gave up 8 bases and J gave up 4 bases, with 18 bases separating them. There are 14 residues in the CDR3. The CDR3 DNA reads TGTGCCAGCGCGAGGTGGGGGGGCCTATACGAGCAGTACGTC. Its protein is CASARWGGLYEQYV.

The genes are TRBV7-8 and TRBJ2-3; D remains unclear. Per the germline V gene, CDR1 is SGHVS and CDR2 is FQNEAQ. The V end was cut by 6 bases, the J end by 6 bases, with 13 bases between. This CDR3 comprises 13 residues. The CDR3 DNA reads as TGTGCCAGCAGTACGACCCCGCTGGATACGCAGTATTTT. This codes for CASSTTPLDTQYF.

This clonotype was found a few times. The chain has TRBV15 and TRBJ1-2; possibly TRBD1 for D (6 bases). Germline V gives CDR1 LNHNV, CDR2 YYDKDF (reference sequence). Trimming left V 0 bases short and J 7 bases short, with 9 bases between. The CDR3 covers 13 residues. Written as DNA, the CDR3 is TGTGCCACCAGCAGAGAAGCAGGGGTTGGCTACACCTTC. It yields the protein CATSREAGVGYTF. Supplemented by reference TRBV15 and TRBJ1-2, the full variable domain reads DAMVIQNPRYQVTQFGKPVTLSCSQTLNHNVMYWYQQKSSQAPKLLFHYYDKDFNNEADTPDNFQSRRPNTSFCFLDIRSPGLGDTAMYLCATSREAGVGYTFGSGTRLTVV.

The chain joins TRBV7-2 to TRBJ2-7, with TRBD2 matching over 9 bases. The CDR3 covers 16 residues. The trim removed 5 bases at V and 2 bases at J, leaving 10 bases unmatched. CDR1 is SGHTA and CDR2 is FQGNSA in the germline V gene. The CDR3 sequence is CASSPQPGLAAYEQYF. The DNA of the CDR3 is TGTGCCAGCAGCCCTCAACCGGGACTAGCCGCCTACGAGCAGTACTTC.

V and J are TRBV4-3 and TRBJ2-1; 7 bases line up with TRBD1. Germline V gene data show CDR1 as LGHNA and CDR2 as YSLEER. V lost 3 bases, J lost 8 bases, and 10 bases stayed unmatched. The CDR3 runs to 15 residues. The CDR3 here is CASSQTGFPTYEQFF. In nucleotides, the CDR3 is TGCGCCAGCAGCCAGACAGGGTTTCCGACCTATGAGCAGTTCTTC.

This clonotype showed up many times. The rearrangement uses TRBV15 and TRBJ1-4, with a tentative D call TRBD1 (6 bases). Deletions cut 0 bases from V and 8 bases from J, with 10 bases between. This CDR3 is 14 amino acids long. The V gene's germline CDR1 is LNHNV and CDR2 YYDKDF (reference sequence). The CDR3 loop reads CATSRDRTVEKLFF. The CDR3 bases are TGTGCCACCAGCAGAGATAGGACAGTGGAAAAACTGTTTTTT.

The rearrangement uses TRBV6-5 and TRBJ1-3; D remains ambiguous. Germline V gene lookup returns CDR1 MNHEY and CDR2 SVGAGI. This CDR3 has 14 residues. V was pared by 3 bases and J by 4 bases, with 10 bases between. CDR3 region: CASSYSTAGNTIYF. The CDR3 coding sequence is TGTGCCAGCAGTTATAGCACGGCCGGAAACACCATATATTTT.

As to this clonotype: This may arise from a read error, as a much more abundant clone is one base away. The chain carries TRBV20-1 and TRBJ1-5; TRBD1 aligns across 8 bases. The J call is doubtful: the DNA matches TRBJ2-3 better. CDR1 and CDR2 (germline): DFQATT, SNEGSKA (reference sequence). CDR3 length: 13 residues. This CDR3 reads CSARVQGGQPQYF. The CDR3 DNA is TGCAGTGCTAGGGTACAGGGGGGTCAGCCCCAGTATTTT.

This clonotype was found many times. V and J are TRBV13 and TRBJ2-7, with no clear D. The CDR3 extends over 13 amino acids. Per germline, CDR1 PRHDT and CDR2 FYEKMQ (reference sequence). V was cut by 4 bases and J by 3 bases, with 10 bases left in between. The DNA of the CDR3 is TGTGCCAGCAGCTCGAGAGGCAACTACGAGCAGTACTTC. It codes for CASSSRGNYEQYF. Variable domain in full (rest from reference TRBV13 and TRBJ2-7): AAGVIQSPRHLIKEKRETATLKCYPIPRHDTVYWYQQGPGQDPQFLISFYEKMQSDKGSIPDRFSAQQFSDYHSELNMSSLELGDSALYFCASSSRGNYEQYFGPGTRLTVT.

V is TRBV5-1 and J is TRBJ2-7; D ambiguous. This CDR3 region has 15 residues. Germline V lookup: CDR1 SGHRS, CDR2 YFSETQ. The ends were cut back, 3 bases at V and 0 bases at J, with 13 bases in the middle. CDR3 amino acids: CASSWGFDTSYEQYV. CDR3 DNA: TGCGCCAGCAGCTGGGGTTTTGACACCTCCTACGAGCAGTACGTC.

This clonotype was counted between two and nine times. The chain recombines TRBV7-8 with TRBJ2-7; D ambiguous. The germline CDR1 and CDR2 sequences are SGHVS and FQNEAQ. Trimming removed 5 bases from V and 0 bases from J, with 8 bases in between. CDR3 length equals 13 residues. The CDR3 sequence is CASSLTPSYEQYV. CDR3 nucleotides: TGTGCCAGCAGCCTGACCCCCTCCTACGAGCAGTACGTC.

The chain joins TRBV20-1 to TRBJ1-6; D may be TRBD1 (5 bases). The germline V gene encodes CDR1 DFQATT and CDR2 SNEGSKA (reference sequence). The V and J ends lost 5 bases and 7 bases respectively, with 18 bases between them. The CDR3 loop spans 15 amino acids. CDR3: CSASRGTLGNSPLHF. CDR3 DNA sequence: TGCAGTGCTTCACGGGGGACCCTGGGGAATTCACCCCTCCACTTT.

The rearrangement links TRBV20-1 to TRBJ1-4; D possibly corresponds to TRBD1 (5 bases). CDR1 and CDR2 (germline): DFQATT, SNEGSKA (reference sequence). CDR3 size: 14 residues. V was trimmed by 2 bases and J by 7 bases, leaving 14 bases between them. Here the CDR3 reads CSARKEGLSEKLFF. CDR3 nucleotides: TGCAGTGCTAGAAAAGAGGGGTTAAGTGAAAAACTGTTTTTT.

The CDR3 is CASSISSGGSGDTQYF. For the CDR3, the DNA is TGTGCCAGCAGCATCTCTAGCGGGGGGAGCGGGGATACGCAGTATTTT. This rearrangement joins TRBV7-2 to TRBJ2-3; 11 bases agree with TRBD2. With V trimmed by 5 bases and J by 6 bases, 10 bases remained unmatched. CDR3 length: 16 residues. Germline V lookup: CDR1 SGHTA, CDR2 FQGNSA.

This clonotype was seen more than once but under ten times. The genes are TRBV5-1 and TRBJ1-2; possible D gene TRBD1, 6 bases. CDR1 is SGHRS, CDR2 YFSETQ, per germline. Trimming removed 4 bases at V and 1 base at J, with 20 bases between. CDR3 size: 17 residues. The CDR3 DNA reads as TGCGCCAGCAGCCCCCGCAGGGACACCACTAGTAACTATGGCTACACCTTC. Translating gives CASSPRRDTTSNYGYTF.

This clonotype has ten or more counts. The V and J genes are TRBV10-3 and TRBJ1-4; 7 bases match TRBD1. Germline V gene data show CDR1 as ENHRY and CDR2 as SYGVKD. The CDR3 spans 15 residues. The junction had 10 bases not matched to a gene; V was cut back by 5 bases and J by 7 bases. The CDR3 loop reads CAISTGQTEGEKLFF. The DNA of the CDR3 is TGTGCCATCAGTACGGGACAGACCGAAGGTGAAAAACTGTTTTTT.

The CDR3 bases are TGTGCCAGCAGTGGGCTCGGGACAGGGCGTCGTACTGAAGCTTTCTTT. Translation gives CASSGLGTGRRTEAFF. The chain is built from TRBV7-2 and TRBJ1-1, with 9 nucleotides matching TRBD1. Trimming took 6 bases from V and 5 from J; bases not matched to a gene: 13. This CDR3 has 16 residues. In germline, CDR1 is SGHTA, CDR2 FQGNSA.

The chain couples TRBV9 to TRBJ2-2; 10 bases fit TRBD2. This CDR3 is 16 amino acids long. The V gene end was trimmed by 0 bases and the J gene end by 6 bases; junction bases not matched to a gene: 5. Germline V gives CDR1 SGDLS, CDR2 YYNGEE. In DNA, the CDR3 is TGTGCCAGCAGCGTAGAAAGAACTAGCGGGGCCGGGGAGCTGTTTTTT. It is translated as CASSVERTSGAGELFF.

The gene calls are TRBV10-3 and TRBJ2-3; D may be TRBD1 or TRBD2 (5 bases each). The CDR3 length is 14 residues. Trimming pared 4 bases from V and 4 bases from J, leaving 12 bases between. Germline V gene lookup returns CDR1 ENHRY and CDR2 SYGVKD. The CDR3, as DNA: TGTGCCATCAGTGGTGCCCTGGGGGCAGATACGCAGTATTTT. This gives the protein CAISGALGADTQYF.

About this clonotype: This may be a read error: a much more frequent sequence differs by one nucleotide. The genes are TRBV20-1 and TRBJ1-4, with 7 nucleotides matching TRBD1. V lost 0 bases to trimming and J lost 15 bases; unmatched junction nucleotides: 13. Germline CDR1 and CDR2: DFQATT and SNEGSKA (reference sequence). The CDR3 loop spans 14 amino acids. CDR3 nucleotide sequence: TGCAGTGCTAGAGATCCAAGGGGAGAAACAGGGGTGTTTTTT. Protein product: CSARDPRGETGVFF.

The genes are TRBV3-1 and TRBJ2-1; D might be TRBD2 (5 bases). This CDR3 contains 16 residues. The germline V gene has CDR1 LGHDT and CDR2 YNNKEL (reference sequence). Trimming stripped 4 bases from V and 0 bases from J, with 13 bases between. The DNA of the CDR3 is TGTGCCAGCAGCCGTAAAGGACTGTACTCCTACAATGAGCAGTTCTTC. It codes for CASSRKGLYSYNEQFF.